This TCR beta chain stems from a study of blood T cells in healthy people across ages (dated by TCRdb to the mid-2010s). Study-level background: In model experiments, roughly one uniquely barcoded TCR beta cDNA molecule per two T cells was captured by template switching. Age-related changes in TCR beta repertoire diversity were measured in the study by deep sequencing normalized with unique cDNA molecular identifiers. The donors were split into four age groups: young (average 16 years), middle-aged (39), aged (approximately 60) and long-lived (over 80). To avoid experimental bias, donors of different ages were distributed randomly across sequencing lanes. For two donors (one aged 18 to 30 and one aged 80 or older), the study analyzed two additional independent replicas of 1 million unique cDNA reads from the same blood draw.

Donors were 35 to 40 systemically healthy Caucasian individuals from Russia aged about 6 to 100 years. Each donor gave around 9 milliliters of peripheral blood, collected into EDTA-treated Vacutainer tubes. Ficoll-Paque density-gradient centrifugation was used to isolate PBMCs, with at least 6.5 million per sample. Total RNA, at least 6 micrograms per sample, was extracted from PBMCs with Trizol reagent. The percentages of naive CD45RAhigh/CD27high T cells were determined by flow cytometry on a PBMC aliquot from every donor. Comment on this clonotype: Its antigen is unknown. There are no base qualities to consult, and no much larger clone falls within one base.

The study at large found these results: There was a strong correlation between observed TCR beta diversity and the percentage of naive T cells measured by flow cytometry. As age increased, observed TCR beta diversity per million T cells dropped in a roughly linear way, and a significant reduction was already evident by age approximately 40. Because profiling used bulk unsorted PBMCs, naive and antigen-experienced compartments could not be compared conclusively. Compared with the aged group, the long-lived group had more naive CD4+ T cells, fewer expanded clones and increased TCR diversity, suggesting age selection. Because donor CMV infection status was unknown, age-related changes in expanded clonotypes were potentially confounded. Estimates of total diversity from one million sequenced T cells were regarded as lower bounds and underestimates.

V was cut back by 0 bases and J by 0 bases, leaving a gap of 9 bases between them. Via the germline V gene, CDR1 is SGHTA and CDR2 FQGNSA. From the cysteine through the phenylalanine, the CDR3 covers 15 amino acids. The read is trimmed to its CDR3 DNA, 45 bases read in frame from base 1. Library prep was done by 5' RACE. Sequencing relied on an Illumina HiSeq 2500. The second PCR ran for about 6 to 12 cycles and used a J-beta primer mix along with a sample-barcoded 5' primer. A template-switch 5' adaptor carrying 12 random nucleotides introduced a unique molecular identifier onto each TCR beta cDNA molecule. At least 2.5 million CDR3-containing paired-end reads were obtained from each sample. The Mint cDNA synthesis kit, primed by a TRBC-specific oligonucleotide, was used to synthesize first-strand cDNA from all RNA. After uracil-DNA glycosylase treatment, a first 18-cycle PCR used universal primers M1SS and BC2_uni_R on all cDNA. Per the original workflow: For normalization, 1 million high-quality reads, each with a distinct molecular identifier, were randomly selected from each sample. Reads with shared molecular identifiers were discarded instead of being binned into consensus sequences. MiTCR, set to a Q25 quality threshold and the strictest error-elimination algorithm, was used for CDR3 identification, clonotype clustering and error correction. A nonparametric unseen species model with Euler transformation was used to estimate a lower bound on total TCR beta diversity. In-frame beta chains were kept once TCRdb had trimmed the public reads at Q25 with fastp and called clones with MiXCR. Each CDR3 protein gets just one entry, which takes the most common genes and DNA from the rows behind it. The V and J calls and clone size come from TCRdb's table, not from the authors' own analysis. The sample profile shows approximately 690,000 distinct CDR3 sequences; under 65% of them were found once. Together, the top ten hold 30% to 45% of the sample.

The sequencing input was blood. The TCR comes from a man between 60 and 75 years old in good health. The chain was built from TRBV7-2 and TRBJ2-7; D gene: possibly TRBD1, on 5 matching bases. The CDR3 region reads CASSLASDSSYEQYF. The nucleotides are TGTGCCAGCAGCTTAGCTAGTGACAGCTCCTACGAGCAGTACTTC.